These T cell receptor beta chains were read from a single sample in a study of CD8 T cells in Susac syndrome. TCRdb passed the immunoSEQ multiplex PCR reads through MiXCR, listing each CDR3 protein once. The sample holds around 150,000 distinct CDR3 sequences, roughly 95% seen once. Sequenced input: CD4+ T cells from PBMCs. The receptors shown here come from a human donor with multiple sclerosis. Each CDR3 is given without its conserved first and last residue. Fields, in order: J gene, V gene, clone size, CDR3 protein. Where a row states a size, it is once, few, many or the class of an expanded clone; other rows omit it.

j_call: TRBJ2-1; v_call: TRBV9; clone_size: -; cdr3_aa: ASSVGLRRLGSNEQF
j_call: TRBJ2-2; v_call: TRBV29-1; clone_size: -; cdr3_aa: SVRDRVNTGELF
j_call: TRBJ2-1; v_call: TRBV20-1; clone_size: -; cdr3_aa: SASGGGGLSYEQF
j_call: TRBJ1-1; v_call: TRBV20-1; clone_size: -; cdr3_aa: SARPRTGVNTEAF
j_call: TRBJ2-1; v_call: TRBV27; clone_size: -; cdr3_aa: ASSLRGYNEQF
j_call: TRBJ1-1; v_call: TRBV29-1; clone_size: -; cdr3_aa: SGGQGEWTEAF
j_call: TRBJ2-1; v_call: TRBV25-1; clone_size: -; cdr3_aa: ASAGLAGGLGNEQF
j_call: TRBJ2-7; v_call: TRBV3-1; clone_size: -; cdr3_aa: ASSPDSRTYEQY
j_call: TRBJ2-3; v_call: TRBV11-2; clone_size: -; cdr3_aa: ASSSWTGGSTDTQY
j_call: TRBJ1-2; v_call: TRBV27; clone_size: -; cdr3_aa: ASRKQGSSAGYT
j_call: TRBJ2-5; v_call: TRBV19; clone_size: -; cdr3_aa: ASSTPGPFQETQY
j_call: TRBJ1-2; v_call: TRBV4-2; clone_size: -; cdr3_aa: ASKAPSSGGYT
j_call: TRBJ2-7; v_call: TRBV12-3/TRBV12-4; clone_size: -; cdr3_aa: ASSPWPAGTGTYEQY
j_call: TRBJ1-5; v_call: TRBV20-1; clone_size: -; cdr3_aa: SARAVQGMNQPQH
j_call: TRBJ2-1; v_call: TRBV29-1; clone_size: -; cdr3_aa: SVEGGLAGGANEQF
j_call: TRBJ2-7; v_call: TRBV3-1; clone_size: -; cdr3_aa: ASSPHPGSYEQY
j_call: TRBJ2-7; v_call: TRBV7-9; clone_size: -; cdr3_aa: ASGGRQATPYEQY
j_call: TRBJ2-5; v_call: TRBV7-2; clone_size: once; cdr3_aa: ASSPQPRQGWETQY
j_call: TRBJ1-2; v_call: TRBV27; clone_size: -; cdr3_aa: ASSSEGNYGYT
j_call: TRBJ2-5; v_call: TRBV12-3/TRBV12-4; clone_size: -; cdr3_aa: ASSVDWDTPWETQY
j_call: TRBJ2-1; v_call: TRBV12-3/TRBV12-4; clone_size: -; cdr3_aa: ASSLVGEGGEQF
j_call: TRBJ2-5; v_call: TRBV12-3/TRBV12-4; clone_size: -; cdr3_aa: ASSPSLGGETQY
j_call: TRBJ2-7; v_call: TRBV29-1; clone_size: -; cdr3_aa: SVQLSSYEQY
j_call: TRBJ2-3; v_call: TRBV20-1; clone_size: -; cdr3_aa: SARSPLAGGRTDTQY
j_call: TRBJ1-5; v_call: TRBV2; clone_size: -; cdr3_aa: ASSAEGGGRQPQH
j_call: TRBJ1-1; v_call: TRBV7-2; clone_size: few; cdr3_aa: ASSFDSGWGTEAF
j_call: TRBJ2-3; v_call: TRBV28; clone_size: -; cdr3_aa: ASSLSKWDTQY
j_call: TRBJ1-1; v_call: TRBV12-3/TRBV12-4; clone_size: -; cdr3_aa: ASSYEMNTEAF
j_call: TRBJ2-5; v_call: TRBV3-1; clone_size: -; cdr3_aa: ASSQDSPKETQY
j_call: TRBJ1-1; v_call: TRBV30; clone_size: -; cdr3_aa: AWSVRGTRNTEAF
j_call: TRBJ2-5; v_call: TRBV2; clone_size: -; cdr3_aa: ASSRPGLGTTQY
j_call: TRBJ2-1; v_call: TRBV24-1; clone_size: -; cdr3_aa: ATSQGSLVKTNEQF
j_call: TRBJ1-1; v_call: TRBV20-1; clone_size: once; cdr3_aa: SARGASGTEAF
j_call: TRBJ2-7; v_call: TRBV18; clone_size: -; cdr3_aa: ASSPTSPSYEQY
j_call: TRBJ1-2; v_call: TRBV28; clone_size: -; cdr3_aa: AVPDWTKNYGYT